This T cell receptor (beta chain) emerged from a study of technical replicates of blood from several donors. The germline gives CDR1 LGHNA, CDR2 YSLEER. The CDR3 consists of 15 residues. Trimming at V came to 4 bases and at J to 3 bases, leaving 6 bases not matched to a gene. The assay was immunoSEQ multiplex PCR, and TCRdb's table has in-frame clones only and misses some. Among tens of thousands of clones listed, 85% to 95% were seen once. The sequence derives from a human donor in good health. Some clones in this sample may be carry-over from other donors' samples. This chain links TRBV4-3 with TRBJ1-2, with 9 bases fitting TRBD1. What was sequenced was PBMCs. CDR3 protein: CASSPTGGPYYGYTF. The CDR3 nucleotides read TGCGCCAGCAGCCCTACAGGGGGCCCTTACTATGGCTACACCTTC.